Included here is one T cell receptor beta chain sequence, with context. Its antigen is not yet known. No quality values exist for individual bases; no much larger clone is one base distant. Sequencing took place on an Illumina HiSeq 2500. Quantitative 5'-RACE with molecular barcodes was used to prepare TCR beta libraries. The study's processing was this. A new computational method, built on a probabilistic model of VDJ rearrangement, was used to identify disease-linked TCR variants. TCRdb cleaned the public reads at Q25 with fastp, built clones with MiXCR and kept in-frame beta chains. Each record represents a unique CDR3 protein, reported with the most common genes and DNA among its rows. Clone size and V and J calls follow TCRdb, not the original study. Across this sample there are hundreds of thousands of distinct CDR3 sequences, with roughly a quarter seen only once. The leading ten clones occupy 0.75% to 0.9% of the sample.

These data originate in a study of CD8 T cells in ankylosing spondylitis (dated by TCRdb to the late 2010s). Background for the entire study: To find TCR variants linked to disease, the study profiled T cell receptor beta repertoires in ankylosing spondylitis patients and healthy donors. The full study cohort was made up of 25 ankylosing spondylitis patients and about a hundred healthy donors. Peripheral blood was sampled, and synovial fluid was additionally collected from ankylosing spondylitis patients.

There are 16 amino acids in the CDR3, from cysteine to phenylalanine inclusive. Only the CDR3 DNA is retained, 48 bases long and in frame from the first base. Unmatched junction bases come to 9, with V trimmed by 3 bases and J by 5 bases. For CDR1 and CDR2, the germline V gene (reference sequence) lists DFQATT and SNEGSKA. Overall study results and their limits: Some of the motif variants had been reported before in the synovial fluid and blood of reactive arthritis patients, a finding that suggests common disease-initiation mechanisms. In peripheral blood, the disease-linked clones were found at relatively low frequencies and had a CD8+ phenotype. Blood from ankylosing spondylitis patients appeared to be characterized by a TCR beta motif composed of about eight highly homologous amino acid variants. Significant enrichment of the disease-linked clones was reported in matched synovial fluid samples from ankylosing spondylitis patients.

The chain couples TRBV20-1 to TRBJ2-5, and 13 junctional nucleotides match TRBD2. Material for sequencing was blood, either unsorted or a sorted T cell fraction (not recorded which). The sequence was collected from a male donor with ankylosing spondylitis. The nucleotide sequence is TGCAGTGCTAGCATTTTGGGGACTAGCGGGATTGAGACCCAGTACTTC. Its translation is CSASILGTSGIETQYF.